This TCR beta chain originates from a study of blood T cell repertoires in COVID-19. On the study more broadly: There were acute and convalescent COVID-19 samples, and they came from the United States, Italy and Spain. The cDNA or gDNA used as material had been derived from T cells, B-cell-depleted T cells, or PBMCs.

This clone was picked up one time. In the original processing: From reference gene primer amplification, estimates of nucleated cell counts were derived. Only in-frame clones appear in the TCRdb table, and some are missing; sequencing was by immunoSEQ multiplex PCR. That table supplies the V and J calls and clone size; D and trimming were determined from the DNA. The sample lists 200,000 to 250,000 clones, roughly four fifths seen once, with 12% in the top ten. The clonotype originates from a woman between 40 and 50 years old with acute or convalescent COVID-19. Sequenced input: peripheral blood.

CDR3 sequence reads: CASSERGGRSEKLFF. CDR3 DNA sequence: TGCGCCAGCAGCGAAAGGGGGGGCCGGTCGGAAAAACTGTTTTTT. This chain uses TRBV5-1 with TRBJ1-4; TRBD1 is a possible D gene (6 bases). Germline CDR1 reads SGHRS; CDR2 reads YFSETQ. V dropped 4 bases and J dropped 8 bases, with 18 bases sitting between them. The CDR3 consists of 15 residues.